One and the same sample provided the 24 T cell receptor beta chains below, sequenced in a study of control samples from healthy donors and cancer patients. The repertoire was sequenced with immunoSEQ multiplex PCR; TCRdb's copy has only in-frame clones and lacks some. The data contain fewer than 100,000 clones, 82% of them singletons. Sequencing was performed on blood. These receptors originate from a woman in her fifties or sixties in good health.

The V call is TRBV12-3 or TRBV12-4, the J call TRBJ1-6; D gene ambiguous. The CDR3 has 13 amino acids. The germline V and J ends were trimmed by 6 bases and 10 bases, with 13 bases remaining between them. CDR3 sequence: CASSLTPGSPLHF. The CDR3, as DNA: TGTGCCAGCAGCCTTACACCCGGATCACCCCTCCACTTT.

The rearrangement joins TRBV14 to TRBJ2-5; D is possibly TRBD2 (6 bases). Germline V gene sequence: CDR1 SGHDN, CDR2 FVKESK. The V end was cut by 2 bases, the J end by 5 bases, with 12 bases between. The CDR3 runs to 14 residues. The CDR3 sequence: CASSQTGGPETQYF. In nucleotides, the CDR3 is TGTGCCAGCAGCCAAACCGGGGGTCCGGAGACCCAGTACTTC. Supplemented by reference TRBV14 and TRBJ2-5, the full variable domain reads EAGVTQFPSHSVIEKGQTVTLRCDPISGHDNLYWYRRVMGKEIKFLLHFVKESKQDESGMPNNRFLAERTGGTYSTLKVQPAELEDSGVYFCASSQTGGPETQYFGPGTRLLVL.

This chain uses TRBV2 with TRBJ2-7; 10 nucleotides match TRBD1. The CDR3 extends over 14 amino acids. The germline V gene encodes CDR1 SNHLY and CDR2 FYNNEI. V shed 4 bases, J shed 7 bases, and the junction held 7 bases outside the gene matches. Written as DNA, the CDR3 is TGTGCCAGCAGTGCGGGACAGGGGTTGGGGGAGCAGTACTTC. Translating gives CASSAGQGLGEQYF.

This clone was detected only a few times. At the DNA level, this CDR3 is encoded by other sequences in the same sample as well. This rearrangement joins TRBV7-9 to TRBJ1-5, with 7 nucleotides matching TRBD1. The CDR3 totals 14 residues. Germline CDR1 SEHNR, CDR2 FQNEAQ (reference sequence). V shed 5 bases and J 2 bases; nucleotides not matched to a gene: 3. The CDR3 protein is CASSPGTGNQPQHF. CDR3 in DNA: TGTGCCAGCAGCCCCGGGACAGGCAATCAGCCCCAGCATTTT.

The V and J genes are TRBV7-2 and TRBJ2-3, with 12 bases fitting TRBD2. This CDR3 is 16 amino acids long. Trimming removed 3 bases from V and 2 bases from J; junction bases left unmatched: 3. Germline CDR1 and CDR2: SGHTA and FQGNSA. The CDR3 DNA is TGTGCCAGCAGCTTCCGACTAGCGGGGGACACAGATACGCAGTATTTT. It is translated as CASSFRLAGDTDTQYF.

The rearrangement joins TRBV15 to TRBJ1-2; D ambiguous. This CDR3 is built from 13 residues. V dropped 1 base and J dropped 4 bases, with 7 bases sitting between them. Germline loops: CDR1 LNHNV, CDR2 YYDKDF (reference sequence). CDR3 nucleotides: TGTGCCACCAGCAGAGGCCAGCTCTATGGCTACACCTTC. Its translation is CATSRGQLYGYTF. The full variable domain, rest sourced from reference TRBV15 and TRBJ1-2, is DAMVIQNPRYQVTQFGKPVTLSCSQTLNHNVMYWYQQKSSQAPKLLFHYYDKDFNNEADTPDNFQSRRPNTSFCFLDIRSPGLGDTAMYLCATSRGQLYGYTFGSGTRLTVV.

The chain joins TRBV6-5 to TRBJ2-5, with 8 bases fitting TRBD1. This CDR3 has 15 amino acids. Germline CDR1 and CDR2: MNHEY and SVGAGI. V was pared by 5 bases and J by 1 base, with 6 bases of the junction left unmatched. The CDR3 spells CASSITTGVQETQYF. The DNA of the CDR3 is TGTGCCAGCAGTATTACGACAGGGGTCCAAGAGACCCAGTACTTC.

This chain connects TRBV10-3 to TRBJ1-4; no reliable D call. The germline gives CDR1 ENHRY, CDR2 SYGVKD. With 3 bases removed from V and 1 base from J, the gap between germline ends came to 9 bases. This CDR3 region has 15 residues. CDR3 residues: CAISEDGKTNEKLFF. The CDR3, as DNA: TGTGCCATCAGTGAAGACGGGAAAACTAATGAAAAACTGTTTTTT.

The chain is built from TRBV29-1 and TRBJ2-1, with a possible D match to TRBD2 (5 bases). Trimming shortened V by 4 bases and J by 2 bases, and 9 bases separated the two germline ends. CDR1 and CDR2 from the germline V gene are SQVTM and ANQGSEA. The CDR3 runs to 13 residues. CDR3 nucleotides: TGCAGCGTTGTAGCGCTAGCCTACAATGAGCAGTTCTTC. Translated: CSVVALAYNEQFF.

This clone was found once. The chain combines TRBV27 with TRBJ2-2; maybe TRBD2 (6 bases). The CDR3 has 14 amino acids. Trimming took off 1 base at V and 3 bases at J, with 6 bases between the two ends. The V gene's germline CDR1 is MNHEY and CDR2 SMNVEV (reference sequence). The CDR3 region is CASSLWGDTGELFF. The CDR3 nucleotides are TGTGCCAGCAGTTTATGGGGGGACACCGGGGAGCTGTTTTTT.

This chain links TRBV6-5 with TRBJ2-6; D could derive from TRBD1 or TRBD2 (5 bases each). CDR1 MNHEY and CDR2 SVGAGI come from the germline V gene. V was pared by 2 bases and J by 3 bases, with 8 bases between. The length of the CDR3 is 15 residues. The CDR3 loop is CASSYGGDGANVLTF. In nucleotides, the CDR3 is TGTGCCAGCAGTTACGGGGGAGATGGGGCCAACGTCCTGACTTTC.

CDR3 nucleotides: TGCAGTGCTAGTTCTCGCTTCACTTACAATGAGCAGTTCTTC. This sequence encodes CSASSRFTYNEQFF. The chain uses TRBV20-1 and TRBJ2-1; D unresolved. Germline V CDR1 and CDR2: DFQATT, SNEGSKA (reference sequence). This CDR3 is built from 14 residues. Trimming took off 3 bases at V and 4 bases at J, with 13 bases between the two ends.

The rearrangement links TRBV2 to TRBJ2-2; D possibly uses TRBD1 or TRBD2 (5 bases each). Trimming took off 7 bases at V and 5 bases at J, with 20 bases between the two ends. Germline assignment: CDR1 SNHLY and CDR2 FYNNEI. The CDR3 length is 16 residues. This CDR3 is CASTRGRLGVTGELFF. CDR3 in DNA: TGTGCCAGCACTAGGGGACGTCTAGGAGTTACCGGGGAGCTGTTTTTT. The entire variable domain, with the rest obtained from reference TRBV2 and TRBJ2-2, is as follows: EPEVTQTPSHQVTQMGQEVILRCVPISNHLYFYWYRQILGQKVEFLVSFYNNEISEKSEIFDDQFSVERPDGSNFTLKIRSTKLEDSAMYFCASTRGRLGVTGELFFGEGSRLTVL.

The CDR3 coding sequence is TGTGCCAGCAGAGGGGTACAATTGGCGTTGCTCGAGCAGTACTTC. The encoded protein is CASRGVQLALLEQYF. The V and J genes are TRBV9 and TRBJ2-7, with D tentatively TRBD1 (5 bases). The germline gives CDR1 SGDLS, CDR2 YYNGEE. CDR3 length equals 15 residues. The V end was cut by 5 bases, the J end by 6 bases, with 21 bases between.

The chain recombines TRBV7-2 with TRBJ1-6, with D possibly being TRBD1 (6 bases). V gave up 1 base and J gave up 6 bases, with 19 bases separating them. There are 18 residues in the CDR3. The germline CDR1 and CDR2 sequences are SGHTA and FQGNSA. CDR3 loop: CASSLDALRPGANSPLHF. CDR3 in DNA: TGTGCCAGCAGCTTAGACGCTTTAAGGCCAGGGGCTAATTCACCCCTCCACTTT.

This chain uses TRBV5-1 with TRBJ2-1, with D possibly being TRBD2 (6 bases). Trimming removed 2 bases at V and 4 bases at J, with 10 bases between. Per germline, CDR1 SGHRS and CDR2 YFSETQ. The CDR3 is made up of 14 amino acids. In nucleotides, the CDR3 is TGCGCCAGCAGCTTAGCGGGCAATTACAATGAGCAGTTCTTC. Translation: CASSLAGNYNEQFF.

The table lists this clone with a count of one. The chain recombines TRBV3-1 (or the pseudogene TRBV3-2) with TRBJ1-6; possible D gene TRBD1, 6 bases. Germline CDR1 and CDR2: LGHDT and YNNKEL (reference sequence). There are 15 residues in the CDR3. The germline V and J ends were trimmed by 2 bases and 10 bases, with 15 bases remaining between them. The CDR3 DNA reads as TGTGCCAGCAGCCAAATACAGGGTGTGCAATCACCCCTCCACTTT. It is translated as CASSQIQGVQSPLHF.

V usage is TRBV10-3 and J usage is TRBJ1-6, with a tentative D call TRBD1 (6 bases). V was clipped by 3 bases and J by 7 bases, with 13 bases between them. Germline-derived CDR1 and CDR2 are ENHRY and SYGVKD. The length of the CDR3 is 15 residues. The CDR3 DNA reads as TGTGCCATCAGTGATCTACAGGGTGGGAATTCACCCCTCCACTTT. As protein: CAISDLQGGNSPLHF.

The chain carries TRBV5-1 and TRBJ1-1; 12 bases match TRBD1. Trimming at V came to 3 bases and at J to 0 bases, leaving 3 bases not matched to a gene. The germline V gene encodes CDR1 SGHRS and CDR2 YFSETQ. This CDR3 region has 16 residues. The CDR3 coding sequence is TGCGCCAGCAGCTCGGGACAGGGGGCTCTGAACACTGAAGCTTTCTTT. It specifies CASSSGQGALNTEAFF.

The J gene is TRBJ1-2, the V gene TRBV9, with D maybe TRBD1 (6 bases). Trimming stripped 0 bases from V and 6 bases from J, with 12 bases between. There are 14 residues in the CDR3. Germline-derived CDR1 and CDR2 are SGDLS and YYNGEE. CDR3 amino acids: CASSVGGAMDGYTF. CDR3 nucleotides: TGTGCCAGCAGCGTAGGGGGGGCAATGGATGGCTACACCTTC.

The rearrangement uses TRBV11-2 and TRBJ2-7; D is possibly TRBD2 (5 bases). Trimming removed 2 bases from V and 4 bases from J, with 12 bases in between. The CDR3 loop spans 14 amino acids. Germline loops: CDR1 SGHAT, CDR2 FQNNGV. The CDR3 spells CASSLTEGLYEQYF. For the CDR3, the DNA is TGTGCCAGCAGCTTAACAGAGGGTCTTTACGAGCAGTACTTC.

This chain connects TRBV3-1 (or the pseudogene TRBV3-2) to TRBJ1-5; 9 positions agree with TRBD1. CDR1 and CDR2 from the germline V gene are LGHDT and YNNKEL (reference sequence). The CDR3 totals 14 residues. Trimming took 3 bases from V and 7 from J; bases not matched to a gene: 4. The CDR3 DNA follows: TGTGCCAGCAGCCACCGGACAGGGGACCAGCCCCAGCATTTT. Protein product: CASSHRTGDQPQHF.

The chain uses TRBV2 and TRBJ2-3; 8 bases map to TRBD2. The CDR3 consists of 15 residues. Trimming took 7 bases from V and 1 from J; bases not matched to a gene: 7. Germline lookup yields CDR1 SNHLY and CDR2 FYNNEI. The chain's CDR3 is CASNYYGRGTDTQYF. CDR3 sequence (DNA): TGTGCCAGCAATTATTACGGGAGGGGCACAGATACGCAGTATTTT.

This clone was detected only a few times. This chain uses TRBV15 with TRBJ1-3; D is possibly TRBD1 (6 bases). V was cut by 1 base and J by 8 bases, with 12 bases left in between. The CDR3 covers 14 residues. Germline CDR1 and CDR2: LNHNV and YYDKDF (reference sequence). CDR3: CATSRAQQGDTIYF. Here the CDR3 DNA reads TGTGCCACCAGCAGAGCTCAACAGGGAGACACCATATATTTT.